This T cell receptor beta chain appears in the sequencing data of a study of blood T cells in healthy people across ages. Notes on the study in general: Unsorted PBMCs ruled out conclusive naive versus antigen-experienced comparison.

The CDR3 spans 15 residues. The germline V gene has CDR1 SEHNR and CDR2 FQNEAQ (reference sequence). Trimming removed 6 bases from V and 7 bases from J, with 16 bases in between. The authors ran a second PCR of roughly 6 to 11 cycles using a sample-barcoded 5' primer and a J-beta primer mix. TCRdb itself ran the 5' RACE reads through MiXCR, one entry per CDR3 protein. This sample has about 970,000 distinct CDR3 sequences; 51% occur once, and the top ten carry 20% to 25%. With regard to this clonotype: Its specificity is unknown.

The specimen was blood. The sequence derives from a woman aged 55-70 years in good health. The rearrangement links TRBV7-9 to TRBJ1-6; tentative D call: TRBD1 (6 bases). DNA for the CDR3: TGTGCCAGCAGATCTCCGGGGGCTGCGAATTCACCCCTCCACTTT. Its translation: CASRSPGAANSPLHF.